This TCR beta chain is from a study of blood T cell repertoires in COVID-19 (dated by TCRdb to 2020 to 2022). With regard to the full study: Samples from collaborators originated in the United States, Italy and Spain and spanned both the acute and convalescent phases of COVID-19. The prospective study material was composed of cDNA or gDNA derived from T cells, B-cell-depleted T cells, or PBMCs. The dataset comprised deeply sampled blood TCRbeta repertoires from subjects exposed to, actively infected with, or recovered from COVID-19. The repertoires were made available in a free public database intended to serve as a resource for research on the immune response to SARS-CoV-2. The samples were drawn from the first 160 participants of the ongoing ImmuneRACE study and from some 1,300 subjects provided by 6 global collaborators. The sample metadata nearly always contained a de-identified subject ID, COVID-19 status, age in years and sex. Where HLA class I and class II types were available, the types were taken from metadata supplied by the sample provider, not from assay-based typing. The study at large found these results: How much clinical and demographic metadata was included differed by source and by participant, and the metadata was provided uncurated.

Concerning this clone: Its specific antigen is unknown. No qualities accompany the bases; no much larger clone lies one base away.

The collaborating institutions used their own protocols to collect whole blood in K2EDTA tubes. For TCRbeta analysis, collaborator samples were shipped as frozen whole blood, as isolated PBMCs, or as DNA extracted from either sample type. TCRbeta CDR3 regions were amplified from genomic DNA by means of the immunoSEQ Assay, a bias-controlled multiplex PCR. As for the original processing: Within the assay, amplification of reference gene primers was used to estimate how many nucleated cells each sample contained. Sequence reads were collapsed and filtered to measure the absolute abundance of every unique TCRbeta CDR3 rearrangement. For each sample, productive Simpson clonality was calculated as the square root of Simpson's diversity index across productive rearrangements. Entries here come from immuneACCESS through TCRdb and include only in-frame sequences with V and J called. Some clones fail to appear in such tables; in the studies checked, an unresolved V gene covers under half of the shortfall, and the cause of the remainder is unknown. V, J and clone size reflect that table, while D and trimming were determined from the DNA. The sample table records some 180,000 clones; about 86% of these occur just once. The ten largest account for more than 20% of the sample.

Taken from the germline V gene, the CDR1 and CDR2 loops are SGHDT and YYEEEE. V is pared back by 4 bases and J by 0 bases, with 10 bases lying between the germline termini. Its CDR3 holds 15 amino acids, cysteine through phenylalanine. Only the CDR3 DNA is retained, 45 bases long and in frame from the first base. This TCR came from a man aged 65 to 85 with active or convalescent COVID-19. Sequencing used peripheral blood. The receptor chain draws on TRBV5-6 and TRBJ1-4; the D segment could be TRBD1, given 5 matching bases. The DNA reads TGTGCCAGCAGCCCCTCGACAGCAACTAATGAAAAACTGTTTTTT. This is translated as CASSPSTATNEKLFF.